Below are 25 T cell receptor beta chains sequenced from a single sample in a study of patients and donors after allogeneic stem cell transplantation. TCRdb reprocessed the RT-PCR reads with MiXCR, giving one entry per CDR3 protein. The sample lists more than 850,000 distinct CDR3 sequences; roughly 18% were seen once. Sequencing was done on a sample of blood, either unsorted or a sorted T cell fraction (not recorded which). All receptors come from a human donor who was either an allogeneic HSCT recipient or a stem cell or donor lymphocyte infusion donor (not recorded which). It is not recorded whose cells these are; they may come from a transplant donor.

This clonotype turned up a few times. J is TRBJ1-1 and V is TRBV2; TRBD1 matches at 7 bases. In germline, CDR1 is SNHLY, CDR2 FYNNEI. CDR3 length: 15 residues. Losses at the gene ends were 4 bases for V and 3 bases for J; bases not matched to a gene: 8. As DNA, the CDR3 is TGTGCCAGCAGTGTAAGAGGGGGCGCTTACACTGAAGCTTTCTTT. Translated: CASSVRGGAYTEAFF.

This clonotype was seen a few times. The rearrangement joins TRBV5-1 to TRBJ1-1, with unresolved D. The CDR3 runs to 13 residues. The germline V gene encodes CDR1 SGHRS and CDR2 YFSETQ. Trimming removed 1 base at V and 2 bases at J, with 6 bases between. The CDR3 loop is CASSLSDNTEAFF. The CDR3 region has the DNA TGCGCCAGCAGCTTGTCCGATAACACTGAAGCTTTCTTT.

This clonotype has more than one count but fewer than ten. This chain connects TRBV7-8 to TRBJ2-2, with a weak D call TRBD1 (5 bases). The CDR3 sequence is 15 residues long. Germline V gene lookup returns CDR1 SGHVS and CDR2 FQNEAQ. Trimming removed 5 bases at V and 1 base at J, with 11 bases between. This CDR3 reads CASSGGQLNTGELFF. CDR3 sequence (DNA): TGTGCCAGCAGCGGCGGACAATTGAACACCGGGGAGCTGTTTTTT.

This clonotype was seen repeatedly, ten times or more. The chain combines TRBV12-3 or TRBV12-4 with TRBJ1-3; D perhaps matches TRBD1 (6 bases). CDR3 length: 15 residues. V gave up 6 bases and J gave up 2 bases, with 14 bases separating them. As DNA, the CDR3 is TGTGCCAGCAGAAATACAGGGAGAGCTGGAAACACCATATATTTT. This encodes CASRNTGRAGNTIYF.

This clonotype occurred a few times. The J gene is TRBJ2-2, the V gene TRBV6-2 or TRBV6-3, with 8 bases identical to TRBD1. Germline V CDR1 and CDR2: MNHEY, SVGEGT. V dropped 9 bases and J dropped 3; count of bases not matched to a gene: 6. The CDR3 totals 14 residues. The CDR3 DNA sequence: TGTGCCAGTATTCAGGGGGCTTACACCGGGGAGCTGTTTTTT. Its protein product is CASIQGAYTGELFF.

This chain links TRBV5-1 with TRBJ2-2; the D is unclear. The germline V gene encodes CDR1 SGHRS and CDR2 YFSETQ. V was cut by 6 bases and J by 4 bases, with 7 bases left in between. The length of the CDR3 is 12 residues. The CDR3: CASTEPTGELFF. The CDR3 DNA is TGCGCCAGCACAGAACCCACCGGGGAGCTGTTTTTT.

The chain has TRBV20-1 and TRBJ2-7; D not resolved. The ends were cut back, 7 bases at V and 1 base at J, with 8 bases in the middle. Germline CDR1 DFQATT, CDR2 SNEGSKA (reference sequence). The CDR3 extends over 11 amino acids. The CDR3 DNA reads as TGCAGTGTTAGTTTATCCTACGAGCAGTACTTC. Translated: CSVSLSYEQYF.

The gene calls are TRBV10-3 and TRBJ2-7; weak D call: TRBD1 (5 bases). Between the trimmed V and J ends, which lost 0 bases and 1 base, there was a span of 7 bases. Germline V gives CDR1 ENHRY, CDR2 SYGVKD. This CDR3 has 14 amino acids. CDR3 coding DNA: TGTGCCATCAGTGAGTCAGACAGTTCCTACGAGCAGTACTTC. Its translation is CAISESDSSYEQYF.

The J gene is TRBJ2-5, the V gene TRBV6-5, with D tentatively TRBD2 (5 bases). With 0 bases removed from V and 3 bases from J, the gap between germline ends came to 11 bases. The CDR3 runs 15 residues. Germline V gene lookup returns CDR1 MNHEY and CDR2 SVGAGI. CDR3 amino acids: CASSYSEAEEETQYF. The DNA of the CDR3 is TGTGCCAGCAGTTACTCGGAGGCTGAGGAAGAGACCCAGTACTTC.

This clonotype has only a few counts. V is TRBV12-3 or TRBV12-4 and J is TRBJ1-2; 8 nucleotides line up with TRBD1. The CDR3 contains 15 residues. V lost 5 bases and J lost 5; bases outside the gene matches: 10. In DNA form, the CDR3 reads TGTGCCAGCAGTCCTGATGGACAGGGCGGTTATGGCTACACCTTC. It translates to CASSPDGQGGYGYTF.

This clonotype has only a few counts. The chain has TRBV27 and TRBJ2-2; D tentatively fits TRBD1 or TRBD2 (5 bases each). Germline V CDR1 and CDR2: MNHEY, SMNVEV (reference sequence). V was pared by 0 bases and J by 1 base, with 18 bases between. The CDR3 covers 19 residues. The DNA of the CDR3 is TGTGCCAGCAGTTTATCTCCTCCGGGGCCCGGCAGGAACACCGGGGAGCTGTTTTTT. It translates to CASSLSPPGPGRNTGELFF.

This clonotype has more than one count but fewer than ten. The J gene is TRBJ2-7, the V gene TRBV20-1, with TRBD2 identical over 7 bases. The CDR3 is 14 residues long. CDR1 is DFQATT and CDR2 is SNEGSKA in the germline V gene (reference sequence). V was clipped by 5 bases and J by 3 bases; unmatched bases: 10. The CDR3 DNA reads TGCAGTGCTTGGTACTCTGGGGGGGACTACGAGCAGTACTTC. Protein sequence: CSAWYSGGDYEQYF.

The chain couples TRBV24-1 to TRBJ2-1, with 8 bases identical to TRBD1. The germline gives CDR1 KGHDR, CDR2 SFDVKD. Trimming cost V 2 bases and J 4 bases; bases outside gene matches: 6. The CDR3 length is 16 residues. CDR3 sequence reads: CATSDSGQEIYNEQFF. The CDR3 DNA sequence: TGTGCCACCAGTGATTCGGGACAGGAGATTTACAATGAGCAGTTCTTC.

This clonotype was found a few times. CDR3 sequence: CSVAHRNSGANVLTF. The CDR3 coding sequence is TGCAGCGTTGCTCACAGGAACTCTGGGGCCAACGTCCTGACTTTC. The rearrangement joins TRBV29-1 to TRBJ2-6; D possibly corresponds to TRBD1 (5 bases). Trimming stripped 4 bases from V and 0 bases from J, with 10 bases between. Germline values: CDR1 SQVTM, CDR2 ANQGSEA. This CDR3 contains 15 residues.

This clonotype has a handful of counts. In DNA form, the CDR3 reads TGCGCCAGCAGCTTGGAGATAGCGGGATCTATCGATGAGCAGTTCTTC. It encodes CASSLEIAGSIDEQFF. The rearrangement joins TRBV5-1 to TRBJ2-1, with TRBD2 identical over 8 bases. Germline V lookup: CDR1 SGHRS, CDR2 YFSETQ. CDR3 length equals 16 residues. Trimming cost V 0 bases and J 8 bases; bases outside gene matches: 10. Complete variable domain (other parts from reference TRBV5-1 and TRBJ2-1): KAGVTQTPRYLIKTRGQQVTLSCSPISGHRSVSWYQQTPGQGLQFLFEYFSETQRNKGNFPGRFSGRQFSNSRSEMNVSTLELGDSALYLCASSLEIAGSIDEQFFGPGTRLTVL.

The rearrangement links TRBV19 to TRBJ2-1, with 9 bases lining up with TRBD2. Losses at the gene ends were 8 bases for V and 10 bases for J; bases not matched to a gene: 18. CDR1 is LNHDA and CDR2 is SQIVND in the germline V gene (reference sequence). There are 16 residues in the CDR3. The CDR3, as DNA: TGTGCCAGTGGGGGCAGGAATAGCGGGAGTAGCAAGGAGCAGTTCTTC. It codes for CASGGRNSGSSKEQFF.

The table lists this clonotype with many counts. The rearrangement joins TRBV20-1 to TRBJ2-7; TRBD2 might be the D (6 bases). The ends were cut back, 2 bases at V and 0 bases at J, with 14 bases in the middle. This CDR3 has 15 residues. Germline values: CDR1 DFQATT, CDR2 SNEGSKA (reference sequence). CDR3 in DNA: TGCAGTGCTAGACAGGACTATCTCTTCTCCTACGAGCAGTACTTC. Translating it yields CSARQDYLFSYEQYF.

V gene TRBV4-3 combines with J gene TRBJ2-1; 8 nucleotides align to TRBD2. The CDR3 is made up of 16 amino acids. J gave up 7 bases and V 3 bases, and 11 bases lay outside the gene matches. The germline CDR1 and CDR2 sequences are LGHNA and YSLEER. CDR3 in amino acids: CASSHRTGGPGNEQFF. CDR3 bases: TGCGCCAGCAGCCACCGCACGGGGGGGCCAGGGAATGAGCAGTTCTTC.

This chain uses TRBV27 with TRBJ1-6; no definite D call. The CDR3 sequence is 15 residues long. Germline lookup yields CDR1 MNHEY and CDR2 SMNVEV (reference sequence). V gave up 4 bases and J gave up 9 bases, with 16 bases separating them. Here the CDR3 reads CASSSRRSLVSPLHF. The DNA of the CDR3 is TGTGCCAGCAGTTCACGAAGGAGCTTGGTTTCACCCCTCCACTTT.

This clonotype turned up a few times. The CDR3 bases are TGTGCCAGCAGCCCCGGGATGGCGGGCTACACCTTC. Translation gives CASSPGMAGYTF. The chain combines TRBV6-6 with TRBJ1-2; the D is unclear. The germline V gene has CDR1 MNHNY and CDR2 SVGAGI (reference sequence). This CDR3 contains 12 residues. Trimming left V 6 bases short and J 8 bases short, with 13 bases between.

J is TRBJ1-2 and V is TRBV12-3 or TRBV12-4; no clear D gene. The V gene lost 7 bases and the J gene lost 8 bases, with 20 bases spanning the gap. The CDR3 runs to 14 residues. CDR3 DNA sequence: TGTGCCAGCAAGTACGGGAGCTTAGGCGGGGGCTACACCTTC. Translating gives CASKYGSLGGGYTF.

This chain connects TRBV2 to TRBJ2-1, with TRBD1 identical over 8 bases. V trimming: 4 bases; J trimming: 9 bases; junction bases outside the gene matches: 5. This CDR3 is built from 13 residues. Germline V gene data show CDR1 as SNHLY and CDR2 as FYNNEI. CDR3 protein: CASSGPGGTEQFF. The CDR3 DNA follows: TGTGCCAGCAGTGGTCCAGGGGGCACTGAGCAGTTCTTC.

The chain combines TRBV7-9 with TRBJ1-2; TRBD1 matches at 9 bases. V was clipped by 4 bases and J by 4 bases; unmatched bases: 4. This CDR3 contains 14 residues. Germline V gene data show CDR1 as SEHNR and CDR2 as FQNEAQ (reference sequence). CDR3 residues: CASSSRDRVYGYTF. CDR3 coding DNA: TGTGCCAGCAGCTCCCGGGACAGGGTCTATGGCTACACCTTC.

The chain employs TRBV20-1 and TRBJ1-1, with TRBD1 matching 7 bases. There are 14 residues in the CDR3. Germline CDR1 is DFQATT and CDR2 is SNEGSKA (reference sequence). The junction had 4 bases not matched to a gene; V was cut back by 2 bases and J by 1 base. DNA for the CDR3: TGCAGTGCTAGATCGGGACAGCAGAACACTGAAGCTTTCTTT. Amino acids: CSARSGQQNTEAFF.

V usage is TRBV28 and J usage is TRBJ1-2, with TRBD1 matching over 9 bases. The V gene's germline CDR1 is MDHEN and CDR2 SYDVKM. The CDR3 has 16 amino acids. With V trimmed by 6 bases and J by 4 bases, 12 bases remained unmatched. CDR3 amino acids: CASRVLGGQGLYGYTF. In nucleotides, the CDR3 is TGTGCCAGCAGGGTCCTGGGGGGACAGGGCCTCTATGGCTACACCTTC.